Below, 14 T cell receptor beta chains from the same sample are listed, as sequenced in a study of T-cell reconstitution after alpha-beta-depleted transplantation in children. Preparation of the TCRbeta library used unique molecular identifiers. TCRdb ran MiXCR on the PCR reads and lists one entry per CDR3 protein. Here the sample spans hundreds of thousands of distinct CDR3 sequences, under 15% being singletons. Sample: PBMCs, taken before TCRalphabeta/CD19-depleted stem cell transplant. The receptor source for this set is a girl aged 2 to 9 with congenital amegakaryocytic thrombocytopenia, due to receive a stem cell transplant.

This clonotype has ten or more counts. The chain employs TRBV10-3 and TRBJ2-3, with unresolved D. The length of the CDR3 is 11 residues. The germline V gene has CDR1 ENHRY and CDR2 SYGVKD. The V end was cut by 8 bases, the J end by 6 bases, with 9 bases between. The CDR3 nucleotides are TGTGCCATCGCGCAGGAGGATACGCAGTATTTT. Translation gives CAIAQEDTQYF.

This clonotype has a handful of counts. The chain combines TRBV20-1 with TRBJ2-1; D remains ambiguous. The CDR3 is made up of 17 amino acids. Trimming pared 5 bases from V and 0 bases from J, leaving 20 bases between. Looked up from germline, CDR1 is DFQATT and CDR2 is SNEGSKA (reference sequence). CDR3 protein: CSALGHRNEVSYNEQFF. The CDR3 DNA reads TGCAGTGCTCTGGGTCACAGAAATGAGGTCTCCTACAATGAGCAGTTCTTC.

Ten or more counts support this clonotype. The CDR3 nucleotides are TGTGCCAGCTTGTGGCTAGCGGGAGGCGACGAGCAGTACTTC. Its protein product is CASLWLAGGDEQYF. The rearrangement uses TRBV6-2 or TRBV6-3 and TRBJ2-7, with 11 bases fitting TRBD2. The CDR3 extends over 14 amino acids. V was pared by 8 bases and J by 5 bases, with 8 bases of the junction left unmatched. Germline V gives CDR1 MNHEY, CDR2 SVGEGT.

This chain links TRBV3-1 with TRBJ2-1; 7 nucleotides line up with TRBD2. The trim removed 5 bases at V and 2 bases at J, leaving 6 bases unmatched. The CDR3 length is 15 residues. Germline V gene data show CDR1 as LGHDT and CDR2 as YNNKEL (reference sequence). The CDR3 protein is CASSGGGLAYNEQFF. As DNA, the CDR3 is TGTGCCAGCAGCGGGGGGGGACTGGCCTACAATGAGCAGTTCTTC.

This clonotype was seen ten or more times. J is TRBJ2-5 and V is TRBV20-1; D ambiguous. The CDR3 is 10 amino acids. Germline-derived CDR1 and CDR2 are DFQATT and SNEGSKA (reference sequence). Between the trimmed V and J ends, which lost 3 bases and 5 bases, there was a span of 4 bases. Here the CDR3 reads CSASHETQYF. CDR3 coding DNA: TGCAGTGCTAGTCACGAGACCCAGTACTTC.

This clonotype turned up a few times. The chain joins TRBV5-1 to TRBJ2-1, with 13 bases fitting TRBD2. Germline V lookup: CDR1 SGHRS, CDR2 YFSETQ. Germline trimming cut 4 bases from V and 5 bases from J; bases unmatched to any gene: 6. The CDR3 contains 16 residues. CDR3 loop: CASSPWTSGGNNEQFF. The DNA of the CDR3 is TGCGCCAGCAGCCCATGGACTAGCGGGGGAAACAATGAGCAGTTCTTC.

This clonotype came up many times. The rearrangement links TRBV5-1 to TRBJ2-1, with 12 bases matching TRBD2. The junction had 2 bases not matched to a gene; V was cut back by 0 bases and J by 7 bases. The CDR3 loop spans 15 amino acids. The germline gives CDR1 SGHRS, CDR2 YFSETQ. The CDR3 spells CASSLGGTSGNEQFF. The CDR3 nucleotides are TGCGCCAGCAGCTTGGGCGGGACTAGCGGGAATGAGCAGTTCTTC.

This clonotype appeared a few times. The chain combines TRBV20-1 with TRBJ1-1; tentative D call: TRBD1 (5 bases). Looked up from germline, CDR1 is DFQATT and CDR2 is SNEGSKA (reference sequence). CDR3 length: 17 residues. Trimming took off 6 bases at V and 4 bases at J, with 27 bases between the two ends. The DNA of the CDR3 is TGCAGTGCCCAACGAGATCCATCACAGGCCTTGATCACTGAAGCTTTCTTT. As protein: CSAQRDPSQALITEAFF.

The CDR3 DNA is TGCGCCAGCACCCCTAGCGGGAGTCAAAGCGGGGAGCTGTTTTTT. Its protein is CASTPSGSQSGELFF. The genes are TRBV5-1 and TRBJ2-2; the match to TRBD2 covers 10 bases. Germline loops: CDR1 SGHRS, CDR2 YFSETQ. CDR3 length equals 15 residues. Trimming took 6 bases from V and 7 from J; bases not matched to a gene: 9.

At least ten counts were recorded for this clonotype. The chain combines TRBV10-3 with TRBJ2-7; D is tentatively TRBD1 or TRBD2 (5 bases each). From germline, CDR1 is ENHRY and CDR2 SYGVKD. The CDR3 has 14 amino acids. V was shortened by 6 bases and J by 0 bases, with 12 bases between the two germline ends. The CDR3 here is CAISDSGTSYEQYF. The CDR3 nucleotides read TGTGCCATCAGCGACTCCGGGACCTCCTACGAGCAGTACTTC.

This clonotype was counted ten times or more. The chain combines TRBV7-9 with TRBJ2-7; D gene ambiguous. This CDR3 is built from 13 residues. Per germline, CDR1 SEHNR and CDR2 FQNEAQ (reference sequence). The ends were cut back, 0 bases at V and 0 bases at J, with 3 bases in the middle. The CDR3 spells CASSLAHSYEQYF. The CDR3 nucleotides read TGTGCCAGCAGCTTAGCGCACTCCTACGAGCAGTACTTC.

The chain has TRBV29-1 and TRBJ2-5, with 7 bases identical to TRBD2. Per the germline V gene, CDR1 is SQVTM and CDR2 is ANQGSEA. Trimming cost V 7 bases and J 0 bases; bases outside gene matches: 8. The CDR3 loop spans 14 amino acids. Written as DNA, the CDR3 is TGCAGCGCCGGAGCGGGGCGGTACCAAGAGACCCAGTACTTC. Translated: CSAGAGRYQETQYF. The full variable domain, completed using reference TRBV29-1 and TRBJ2-5, is SAVISQKPSRDICQRGTSLTIQCQVDSQVTMMFWYRQQPGQSLTLIATANQGSEATYESGFVIDKFPISRPNLTFSTLTVSNMSPEDSSIYLCSAGAGRYQETQYFGPGTRLLVL.

This clonotype was observed many times. The genes are TRBV12-3 or TRBV12-4 and TRBJ2-7, with D unclear. The CDR3 totals 12 residues. V lost 5 bases to trimming and J lost 3 bases, with 8 bases between them. The CDR3, as DNA: TGTGCCAGCAGTGTCCAGCTCTACGAGCAGTACTTC. Protein product: CASSVQLYEQYF.

This clonotype showed up just a few times. The chain combines TRBV7-6 with TRBJ2-7; a possible D gene is TRBD1 (6 bases). The CDR3 sequence is 16 residues long. V was shortened by 2 bases and J by 3 bases, with 17 bases between the two germline ends. The germline gives CDR1 SGHVS, CDR2 FNYEAQ. CDR3 bases: TGTGCCAGCAGCTTAAGGTTTGGGGGCGCAGTCTACGAGCAGTACTTC. Protein sequence: CASSLRFGGAVYEQYF.